The sequence of this TCR beta chain was determined in a study of T cell repertoires in cytomegalovirus infection. Study at large: TCR beta signatures that were public indicated CMV infection and matching HLA type.

MiXCR, run by TCRdb on the reads, gives a single entry per CDR3 protein. The data show under 250,000 distinct CDR3 sequences, with 6% to 8% seen just once and about 6.5% held by the top ten. This clonotype showed up many times. Its target is not known. In germline, CDR1 is SEHNR, CDR2 FQNEAQ (reference sequence). This CDR3 spans 15 amino acids. V shed 1 base and J shed 1 base, with 11 bases lying between them. Study conclusions and caveats: CMV-specific TCR beta clonotypes restricted by HLA-C were the ones dominating the ex vivo response. Summed public TCR beta family frequency identified CMV carriers bearing the relevant HLA.

This sequence originates from a human donor in good health (CMV status not recorded). Some clones in this sample may be carry-over from other donors' samples. The V gene is TRBV7-9, the J gene TRBJ2-7; D might be TRBD2 (5 bases). Sequencing was performed on PBMCs. CDR3 in DNA: TGTGCCAGCAGCTTAGTGTCCGGGGTTTCCTACGAGCAGTACTTC. This codes for CASSLVSGVSYEQYF.